The present T cell receptor (beta chain) was sequenced within a study of T cells in Graves' hyperthyroidism and ophthalmopathy. It was uncontrolled infection, other autoimmune disease, pregnancy or lactation that excluded patients. This CDR3 comprises 14 residues. Germline CDR1 is MGHRA and CDR2 is YSYEKL. Trimming stripped 3 bases from V and 10 bases from J, with 16 bases between. Study-level results: Among thyroid clonotypes expanded above 0.001, most also appeared in blood.

TCR beta CDR3 regions were amplified from RNA transcripts. HTBI primers were used for first-round RT-PCR of the TCR CDR3. Each CDR3 protein is one row after TCRdb ran MiXCR on the multiplex PCR reads. The table lists over 450,000 distinct CDR3 sequences, about a sixth of them singletons. This clonotype was seen a handful of times. The antigen is undetermined. The chain links TRBV4-1 to TRBJ2-1, with D possibly called TRBD1 or TRBD2 (6 bases each). The sequence derives from a woman aged 18-35 years with Graves' ophthalmopathy. Sample: blood. This chain's CDR3 is CASSQGGLQREQFF. CDR3 DNA: TGCGCCAGCAGCCAGGGGGGCCTACAAAGGGAGCAGTTCTTC.